The 28 T cell receptor beta chains presented below share a single source sample, sequenced in a study of T-cell reconstitution after alpha-beta-depleted transplantation in children (dated by TCRdb to about 2016). Explained via the paper, the treatment or condition label denotes: allogeneic hematopoietic cell transplantation with graft depleted of TCRalphabeta T cells and CD19 B cells. The library was made by PCR. Sequenced on an Illumina HiSeq 2500. TCR libraries were prepared with molecular barcoding, using unique molecular identifiers to normalize TCRbeta repertoire quantification. The raw public reads went through TCRdb reprocessing: fastp at Q25, MiXCR clone calling, in-frame beta chains kept. Identical CDR3 proteins give one entry, which carries the most common genes and DNA. The sample includes 180,000 or so distinct CDR3 sequences, with roughly 6.5% observed a single time. The ten largest clones capture 4.5% to 5.5% of the sample.

The sample was PBMCs, taken before TCRalphabeta/CD19-depleted stem cell transplant. These receptors were taken from a girl under three years old with combined immunodeficiency, due to receive a stem cell transplant.

The chain has TRBV20-1 and TRBJ2-7; 11 nucleotides line up with TRBD2. Losses at the gene ends were 3 bases for V and 5 bases for J; bases not matched to a gene: 6. There are 14 residues in the CDR3. Per germline, CDR1 DFQATT and CDR2 SNEGSKA (reference sequence). Here the CDR3 reads CSARYLLAGDEQYF. The CDR3 DNA is TGCAGTGCTAGGTACTTACTAGCGGGAGACGAGCAGTACTTC.

This clonotype was picked up many times. The chain has TRBV7-3 and TRBJ2-1, with D tentatively TRBD2 (7 bases). The CDR3 has 14 amino acids. Germline-derived CDR1 and CDR2 are SGHTA and FQGTGA. The V end was cut by 5 bases, the J end by 4 bases, with 12 bases between. CDR3 nucleotides: TGTGCCAGCAGCAGGGGGGGCCGGTACAATGAGCAGTTCTTC. Translated, it gives CASSRGGRYNEQFF.

This clonotype was recorded at least ten times. This chain links TRBV11-1 with TRBJ2-1, with TRBD2 matching over 13 bases. V shed 0 bases and J 1 base; nucleotides not matched to a gene: 18. The V gene's germline CDR1 is SGHAT and CDR2 FQDESV (reference sequence). CDR3 size: 23 residues. CDR3 in DNA: TGTGCCAGCAGCTTAGCGGAATACAGGGGGGCGGGGACTAGCGGGGAATCCTACAATGAGCAGTTCTTC. Protein: CASSLAEYRGAGTSGESYNEQFF.

This clonotype has at least ten counts. The chain carries TRBV7-6 and TRBJ2-1; 7 nucleotides align to TRBD1. V dropped 5 bases and J dropped 2; count of bases not matched to a gene: 6. The length of the CDR3 is 15 residues. CDR1 and CDR2 from the germline V gene are SGHVS and FNYEAQ. The CDR3, as DNA: TGTGCCAGCAGCGTCCTGACAGGGACCTACAATGAGCAGTTCTTC. Translated: CASSVLTGTYNEQFF.

This clonotype was recorded many times. V usage is TRBV29-1 and J usage is TRBJ2-2; D is unclear. Deletions cut 1 base from V and 2 bases from J, with 5 bases between. This CDR3 is 13 amino acids long. CDR1 and CDR2 from the germline V gene are SQVTM and ANQGSEA. This chain's CDR3 is CSVEAANTGELFF. As DNA, the CDR3 is TGCAGCGTTGAAGCAGCTAACACCGGGGAGCTGTTTTTT.

The V gene is TRBV12-3 or TRBV12-4, the J gene TRBJ2-2; D remains ambiguous. CDR3 size: 13 residues. Deletions cut 7 bases from V and 5 bases from J, with 11 bases between. The CDR3 nucleotides read TGTGCCAGCACCGCTATGCGGACCGGGGAGCTGTTTTTT. It codes for CASTAMRTGELFF.

This clonotype occurred many times. The rearrangement links TRBV6-4 to TRBJ2-1; D call uncertain. Trimming pared 5 bases from V and 6 bases from J, leaving 11 bases between. The CDR3 covers 13 residues. Germline V lookup: CDR1 MRHNA, CDR2 SNTAGT. The CDR3 loop is CASSPYLSNEQFF. In nucleotides, the CDR3 is TGTGCCAGCAGTCCGTACTTAAGCAATGAGCAGTTCTTC.

This clonotype was found many times. The V gene is TRBV14, the J gene TRBJ2-7; possible D gene TRBD2, 5 bases. The CDR3 loop spans 14 amino acids. Trimming pared 1 base from V and 3 bases from J, leaving 10 bases between. Germline CDR1 is SGHDN and CDR2 is FVKESK. The CDR3 reads CASSQGTGIYEQYF. In DNA form, the CDR3 reads TGTGCCAGCAGCCAAGGGACTGGAATCTACGAGCAGTACTTC.

This clonotype was found many times. The chain is built from TRBV29-1 and TRBJ2-2, with 14 bases aligning to TRBD2. The trim removed 7 bases at V and 7 bases at J, leaving 14 bases unmatched. This CDR3 has 17 amino acids. From germline, CDR1 is SQVTM and CDR2 ANQGSEA. The CDR3 DNA reads as TGCAGCGCAAGAACCGAGACTAGCGGGAGGGAGATCGGGGAGCTGTTTTTT. It translates to CSARTETSGREIGELFF.

This clonotype occurred many times. The chain recombines TRBV21-1 with TRBJ2-5; TRBD1, as called in the table, went unchecked against the DNA. TRBV21-1 is noted as a pseudogene. The CDR3 is made up of 16 amino acids. CDR3 nucleotides: TGTGCCAGCAGCAAAGAAGAATCGACAGGGGTAGGGACCCAGTACTTC. Translated, it gives CASSKEESTGVGTQYF.

This clonotype was found many times. CDR3 nucleotide sequence: TGTGCCAGCAGTTTCCCCCGGAACACTGAAGCTTTCTTT. Protein: CASSFPRNTEAFF. J is TRBJ1-1 and V is TRBV12-3 or TRBV12-4; D unclear. This CDR3 has 13 amino acids. With 3 bases removed from V and 1 base from J, the gap between germline ends came to 6 bases.

The table lists this clonotype with many counts. The J gene is TRBJ2-1, the V gene TRBV6-1; no clear D gene. The CDR3 is made up of 12 amino acids. CDR1 MNHNS and CDR2 SASEGT come from the germline V gene. The V end lost 7 bases, the J end lost 7 bases, and 11 bases lay between the germline ends. CDR3: CASTISWNEQFF. CDR3 DNA sequence: TGTGCCAGCACCATTTCCTGGAATGAGCAGTTCTTC.

The table lists this clonotype with many counts. The J gene is TRBJ2-7, the V gene TRBV5-8; 8 bases agree with TRBD1. From germline, CDR1 is SGHTS and CDR2 YDEGEE. The CDR3 has 15 amino acids. The J segment lost 5 bases and the V segment lost 4 bases, leaving 11 bases of the junction unmatched. The CDR3 spells CASSTGQGALDEQYF. In nucleotides, the CDR3 is TGTGCCAGCAGCACCGGACAGGGCGCATTGGACGAGCAGTACTTC.

This clonotype appeared many times. The V and J genes are TRBV28 and TRBJ2-1; a weak D match, TRBD2 (5 bases). Germline V gene sequence: CDR1 MDHEN, CDR2 SYDVKM. The ends were cut back, 3 bases at V and 7 bases at J, with 10 bases in the middle. The CDR3 spans 13 residues. The CDR3 is CASSFPGKNEQFF. CDR3 in DNA: TGTGCCAGCAGTTTTCCCGGGAAGAATGAGCAGTTCTTC.

At least ten counts were recorded for this clonotype. This chain uses TRBV29-1 with TRBJ1-1; D is uncertain. Germline V CDR1 and CDR2: SQVTM, ANQGSEA. V was shortened by 2 bases and J by 1 base, with 8 bases between the two germline ends. This CDR3 has 13 amino acids. In DNA form, the CDR3 reads TGCAGCGTTGAACGGGGTGAGAACACTGAAGCTTTCTTT. It translates to CSVERGENTEAFF.

At least ten counts were recorded for this clonotype. The chain carries TRBV20-1 and TRBJ2-1; D is undetermined. This CDR3 has 13 amino acids. V was cut by 5 bases and J by 13 bases, with 21 bases left in between. Germline values: CDR1 DFQATT, CDR2 SNEGSKA (reference sequence). As DNA, the CDR3 is TGCAGTGCTCGTCCGTCTCGGTCTCGTATACAGTTCTTC. This codes for CSARPSRSRIQFF.

This clonotype was detected many times. The chain's CDR3 is CASSSRTKGYDYNEQFF. CDR3 DNA: TGTGCCAGCAGTTCCCGCACGAAAGGGTACGACTACAATGAGCAGTTCTTC. This chain joins TRBV28 and TRBJ2-1; no clear D. Germline CDR1 and CDR2: MDHEN and SYDVKM. This CDR3 region has 17 residues. Trimming took off 4 bases at V and 3 bases at J, with 19 bases between the two ends.

This clonotype occurred many times. The chain carries TRBV7-2 and TRBJ2-4; no clear D gene. This CDR3 is 14 amino acids long. CDR1 SGHTA and CDR2 FQGNSA come from the germline V gene. V gave up 5 bases and J gave up 8 bases, with 16 bases separating them. CDR3 DNA: TGTGCCAGCAGCACTCAGGAATTGTCTTACATTCAGTACTTC. This sequence encodes CASSTQELSYIQYF.

The table lists this clonotype with many counts. V and J are TRBV29-1 and TRBJ2-3; TRBD2 matches at 8 bases. Trimming at V came to 0 bases and at J to 0 bases, leaving 20 bases not matched to a gene. Germline assignment: CDR1 SQVTM and CDR2 ANQGSEA. The CDR3 spans 21 residues. CDR3 region: CSVEDPWGLAGEQPSTDTQYF. The DNA for the CDR3 is TGCAGCGTTGAAGATCCCTGGGGTCTAGCGGGCGAACAGCCCAGCACAGATACGCAGTATTTT.

This clonotype was seen repeatedly, ten times or more. The CDR3 DNA reads TGTGCCAGCAGCTTAGTCTGGAAAGAGACCCAGTACTTC. It codes for CASSLVWKETQYF. V is TRBV7-2 and J is TRBJ2-5; no clear D. The V gene lost 1 base and the J gene lost 3 bases, with 6 bases spanning the gap. CDR1 is SGHTA and CDR2 is FQGNSA in the germline V gene. The CDR3 consists of 13 residues.

This clonotype was recorded at least ten times. The chain carries TRBV5-1 and TRBJ2-1; the D gene is possibly TRBD2 (5 bases). Germline assignment: CDR1 SGHRS and CDR2 YFSETQ. V was pared by 0 bases and J by 3 bases, with 7 bases between. This CDR3 comprises 14 residues. The CDR3 nucleotides read TGCGCCAGCAGCTTGGTTGCGGGCTACAATGAGCAGTTCTTC. Protein sequence: CASSLVAGYNEQFF.

This clonotype was counted ten times or more. The chain carries TRBV7-2 and TRBJ2-1; TRBD2 agrees at 9 bases. Germline V gene sequence: CDR1 SGHTA, CDR2 FQGNSA. V lost 3 bases and J lost 8; bases outside the gene matches: 11. This CDR3 spans 16 amino acids. The CDR3 coding sequence is TGTGCCAGCAGCTTCTACGCCGGGACTAGCATCGATGAGCAGTTCTTC. It yields the protein CASSFYAGTSIDEQFF.

The chain uses TRBV30 and TRBJ2-7, with D uncertain. Germline lookup yields CDR1 GTSNPN and CDR2 SVGIG (reference sequence). The V end lost 3 bases, the J end lost 1 base, and 4 bases lay between the germline ends. This CDR3 contains 11 residues. Written as DNA, the CDR3 is TGTGCCTGGAGGACGTCCTACGAGCAGTACTTC. Its translation: CAWRTSYEQYF.

This clonotype appeared many times. The chain recombines TRBV27 with TRBJ2-2; no firm D call. CDR3 length equals 17 residues. In germline, CDR1 is MNHEY, CDR2 SMNVEV (reference sequence). The V gene lost 5 bases and the J gene lost 3 bases, with 19 bases spanning the gap. The chain's CDR3 is CASSPTGGHKYTGELFF. The CDR3 nucleotides read TGTGCCAGCAGTCCCACCGGTGGGCATAAATACACCGGGGAGCTGTTTTTT.

This clonotype has just a few counts. This chain uses TRBV4-3 with TRBJ1-3, with D unclear. Trimming left V 2 bases short and J 4 bases short, with 6 bases between. Per the germline V gene, CDR1 is LGHNA and CDR2 is YSLEER. CDR3 size: 13 residues. The CDR3 nucleotides read TGCGCCAGCAGCCAAACCAGGGGAAACACCATATATTTT. Its protein product is CASSQTRGNTIYF.

This clonotype was seen only a few times. The gene calls are TRBV4-3 and TRBJ1-2; tentative D call: TRBD1 (5 bases). The CDR3 spans 15 residues. Germline V gene sequence: CDR1 LGHNA, CDR2 YSLEER. The V end was cut by 0 bases, the J end by 6 bases, with 14 bases between. The CDR3 here is CASSQDSYQGDGYTF. The CDR3 region has the DNA TGCGCCAGCAGCCAAGATTCGTACCAGGGAGATGGCTACACCTTC.

The table lists this clonotype with many counts. J is TRBJ2-7 and V is TRBV10-2; 11 bases agree with TRBD2. Losses at the gene ends were 8 bases for V and 4 bases for J; bases not matched to a gene: 4. CDR1 is WSHSY and CDR2 is SAAADI in the germline V gene. CDR3 length: 13 amino acids. This CDR3 reads CASGVAGGYEQYF. The CDR3 DNA reads as TGCGCCAGCGGGGTAGCGGGGGGGTACGAGCAGTACTTC.

This clonotype was recorded at least ten times. The rearrangement uses TRBV9 and TRBJ2-7; TRBD1 might be the D (6 bases). The germline V and J ends were trimmed by 3 bases and 2 bases, with 15 bases remaining between them. The CDR3 contains 15 residues. CDR1 is SGDLS, CDR2 YYNGEE, per germline. CDR3 loop: CASSGVPGQTYEQYF. CDR3 sequence (DNA): TGTGCCAGCAGCGGAGTCCCGGGACAAACCTACGAGCAGTACTTC.